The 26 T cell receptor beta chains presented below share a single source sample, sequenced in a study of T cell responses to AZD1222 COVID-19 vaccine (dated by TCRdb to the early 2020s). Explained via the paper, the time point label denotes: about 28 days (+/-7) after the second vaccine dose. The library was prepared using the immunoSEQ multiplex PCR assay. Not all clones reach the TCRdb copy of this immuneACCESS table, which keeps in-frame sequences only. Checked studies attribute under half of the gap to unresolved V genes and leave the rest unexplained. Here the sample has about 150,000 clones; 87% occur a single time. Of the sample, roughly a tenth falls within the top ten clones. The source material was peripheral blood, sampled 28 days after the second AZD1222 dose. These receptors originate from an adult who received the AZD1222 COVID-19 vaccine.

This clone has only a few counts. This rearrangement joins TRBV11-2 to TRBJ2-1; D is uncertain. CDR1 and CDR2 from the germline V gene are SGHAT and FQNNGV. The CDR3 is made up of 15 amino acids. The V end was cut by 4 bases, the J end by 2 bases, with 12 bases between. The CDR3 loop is CASSYPRTAYNEQFF. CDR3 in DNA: TGTGCCAGCAGCTACCCCCGAACAGCCTACAATGAGCAGTTCTTC.

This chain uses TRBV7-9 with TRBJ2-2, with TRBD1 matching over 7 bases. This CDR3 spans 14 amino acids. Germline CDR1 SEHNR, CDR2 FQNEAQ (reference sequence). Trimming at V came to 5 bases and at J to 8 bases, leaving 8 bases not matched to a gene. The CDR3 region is CASSPGQSEGELFF. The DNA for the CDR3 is TGTGCCAGCAGCCCGGGACAGAGTGAAGGGGAGCTGTTTTTT.

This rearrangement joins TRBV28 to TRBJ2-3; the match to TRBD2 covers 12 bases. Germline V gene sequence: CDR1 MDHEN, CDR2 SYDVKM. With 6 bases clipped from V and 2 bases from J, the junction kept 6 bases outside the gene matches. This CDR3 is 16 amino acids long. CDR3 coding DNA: TGTGCCAGCAGAACGGGGACTAGCGGGTACACAGATACGCAGTATTTT. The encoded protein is CASRTGTSGYTDTQYF. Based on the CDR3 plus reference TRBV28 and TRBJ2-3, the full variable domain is DVKVTQSSRYLVKRTGEKVFLECVQDMDHENMFWYRQDPGLGLRLIYFSYDVKMKEKGDIPEGYSVSREKKERFSLILESASTNQTSMYLCASRTGTSGYTDTQYFGPGTRLTVL.

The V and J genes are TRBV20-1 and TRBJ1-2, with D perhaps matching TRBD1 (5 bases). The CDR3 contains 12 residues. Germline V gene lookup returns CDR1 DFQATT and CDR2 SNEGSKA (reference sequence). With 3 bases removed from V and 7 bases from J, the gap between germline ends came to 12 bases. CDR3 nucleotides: TGCAGTGCTAGTAGGGTCGGGGGTGGCTACACCTTC. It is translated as CSASRVGGGYTF.

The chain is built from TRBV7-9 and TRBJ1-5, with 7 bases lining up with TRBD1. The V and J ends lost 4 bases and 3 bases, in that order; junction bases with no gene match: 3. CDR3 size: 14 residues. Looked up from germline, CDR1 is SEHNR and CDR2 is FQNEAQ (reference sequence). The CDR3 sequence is CASSSTGSNQPQHF. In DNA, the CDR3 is TGTGCCAGCAGCTCGACAGGGTCCAATCAGCCCCAGCATTTT.

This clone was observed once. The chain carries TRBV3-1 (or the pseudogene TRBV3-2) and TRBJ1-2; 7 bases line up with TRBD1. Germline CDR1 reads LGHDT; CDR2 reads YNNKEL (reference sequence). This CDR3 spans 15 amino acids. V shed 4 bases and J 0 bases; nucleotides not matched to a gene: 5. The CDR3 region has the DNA TGTGCCAGCAGCCGAGGGGACAGACCTAACTATGGCTACACCTTC. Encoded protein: CASSRGDRPNYGYTF.

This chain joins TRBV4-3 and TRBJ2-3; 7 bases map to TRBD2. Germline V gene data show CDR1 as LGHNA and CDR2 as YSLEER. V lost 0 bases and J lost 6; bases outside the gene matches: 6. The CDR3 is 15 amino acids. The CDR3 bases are TGCGCCAGCAGCCAAGAGGGAAAGGGAGGGGATACGCAGTATTTT. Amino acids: CASSQEGKGGDTQYF.

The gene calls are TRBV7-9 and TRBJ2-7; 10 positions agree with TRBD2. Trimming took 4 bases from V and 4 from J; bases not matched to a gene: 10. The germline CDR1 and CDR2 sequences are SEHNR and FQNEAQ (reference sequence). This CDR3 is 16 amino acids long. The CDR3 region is CASSWTGTSASYEQYF. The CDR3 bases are TGTGCCAGCAGCTGGACCGGGACTAGCGCTTCATACGAGCAGTACTTC.

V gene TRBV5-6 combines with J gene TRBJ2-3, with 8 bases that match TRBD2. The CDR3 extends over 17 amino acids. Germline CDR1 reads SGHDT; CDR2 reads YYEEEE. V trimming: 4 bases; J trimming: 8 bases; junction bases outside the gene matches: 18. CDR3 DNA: TGTGCCAGCAGCCGCGAGGAGGCTAGCGGGTACGCAGCTACGCAGTATTTT. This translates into CASSREEASGYAATQYF. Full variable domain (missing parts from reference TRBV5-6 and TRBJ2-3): DAGVTQSPTHLIKTRGQQVTLRCSPKSGHDTVSWYQQALGQGPQFIFQYYEEEERQRGNFPDRFSGHQFPNYSSELNVNALLLGDSALYLCASSREEASGYAATQYFGPGTRLTVL.

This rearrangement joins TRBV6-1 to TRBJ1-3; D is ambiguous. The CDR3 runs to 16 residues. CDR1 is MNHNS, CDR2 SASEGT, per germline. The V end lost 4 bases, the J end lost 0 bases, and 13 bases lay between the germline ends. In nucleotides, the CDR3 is TGTGCCAGCAGTGCACCCGTAGCCCACTCTGGAAACACCATATATTTT. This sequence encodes CASSAPVAHSGNTIYF.

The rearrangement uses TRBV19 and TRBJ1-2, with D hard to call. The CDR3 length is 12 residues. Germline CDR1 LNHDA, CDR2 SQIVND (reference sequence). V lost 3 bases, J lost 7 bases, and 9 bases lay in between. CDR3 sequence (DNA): TGTGCCAGTAGTATGGAATTCGGTGGCTACACCTTC. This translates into CASSMEFGGYTF.

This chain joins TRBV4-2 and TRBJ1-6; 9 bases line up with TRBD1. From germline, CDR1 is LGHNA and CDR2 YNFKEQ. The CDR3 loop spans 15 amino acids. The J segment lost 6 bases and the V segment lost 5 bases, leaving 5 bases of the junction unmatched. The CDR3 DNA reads TGTGCCAGCAGCAACGCGGGACAGGGTAATTCACCCCTCCACTTT. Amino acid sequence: CASSNAGQGNSPLHF.

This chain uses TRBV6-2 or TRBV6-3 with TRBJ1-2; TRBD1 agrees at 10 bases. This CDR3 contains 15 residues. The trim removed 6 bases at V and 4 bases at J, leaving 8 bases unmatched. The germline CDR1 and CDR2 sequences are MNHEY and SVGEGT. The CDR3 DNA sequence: TGTGCCAGCAGGCCTCCGGGACAGGGGAGCTATGGCTACACCTTC. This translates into CASRPPGQGSYGYTF.

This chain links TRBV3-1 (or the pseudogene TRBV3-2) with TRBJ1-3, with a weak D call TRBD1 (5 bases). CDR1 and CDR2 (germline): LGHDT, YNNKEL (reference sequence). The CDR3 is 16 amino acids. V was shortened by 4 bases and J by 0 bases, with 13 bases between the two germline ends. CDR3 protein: CASSPTASSSGNTIYF. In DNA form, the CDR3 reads TGTGCCAGCAGCCCGACAGCATCGAGCTCTGGAAACACCATATATTTT.

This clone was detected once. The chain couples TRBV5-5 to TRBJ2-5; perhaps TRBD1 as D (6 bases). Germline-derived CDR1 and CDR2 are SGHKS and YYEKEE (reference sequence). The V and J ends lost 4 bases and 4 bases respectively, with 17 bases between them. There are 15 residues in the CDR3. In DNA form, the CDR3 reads TGTGCCAGCAGCCCGTTACCTACAGGGATAGAGACCCAGTACTTC. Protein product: CASSPLPTGIETQYF.

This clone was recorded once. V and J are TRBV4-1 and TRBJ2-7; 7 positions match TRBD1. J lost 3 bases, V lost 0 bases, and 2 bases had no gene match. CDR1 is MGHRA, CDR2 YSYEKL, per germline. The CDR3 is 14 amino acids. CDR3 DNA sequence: TGCGCCAGCAGCCAAGAGGGACAGAACTACGAGCAGTACTTC. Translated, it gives CASSQEGQNYEQYF.

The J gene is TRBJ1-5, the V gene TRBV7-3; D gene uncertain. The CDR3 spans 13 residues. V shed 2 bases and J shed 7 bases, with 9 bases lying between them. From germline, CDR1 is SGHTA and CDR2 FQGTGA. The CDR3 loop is CASSLLPGQPQHF. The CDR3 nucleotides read TGTGCCAGCAGCTTACTCCCTGGGCAGCCCCAGCATTTT.

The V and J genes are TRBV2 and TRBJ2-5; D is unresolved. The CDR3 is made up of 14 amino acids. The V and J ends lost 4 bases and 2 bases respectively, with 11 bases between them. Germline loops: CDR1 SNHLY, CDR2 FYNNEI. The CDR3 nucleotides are TGTGCCAGCAGTGCTAGATCAGGACAAGAGACCCAGTACTTC. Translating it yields CASSARSGQETQYF.

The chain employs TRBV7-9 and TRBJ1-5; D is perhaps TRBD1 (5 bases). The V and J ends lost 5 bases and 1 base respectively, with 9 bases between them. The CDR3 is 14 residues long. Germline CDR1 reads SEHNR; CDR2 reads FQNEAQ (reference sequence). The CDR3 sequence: CASSRGGSNQPQHF. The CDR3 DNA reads TGTGCCAGCAGCAGGGGCGGCAGCAATCAGCCCCAGCATTTT. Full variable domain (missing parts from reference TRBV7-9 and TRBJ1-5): DTGVSQNPRHKITKRGQNVTFRCDPISEHNRLYWYRQTLGQGPEFLTYFQNEAQLEKSRLLSDRFSAERPKGSFSTLEIQRTEQGDSAMYLCASSRGGSNQPQHFGDGTRLSIL.

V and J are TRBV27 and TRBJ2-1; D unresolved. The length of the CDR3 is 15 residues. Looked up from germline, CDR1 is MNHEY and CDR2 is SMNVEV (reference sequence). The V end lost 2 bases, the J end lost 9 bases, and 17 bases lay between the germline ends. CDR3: CASSLRPIGISEQFF. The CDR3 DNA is TGTGCCAGCAGTTTAAGACCGATCGGAATTAGTGAGCAGTTCTTC.

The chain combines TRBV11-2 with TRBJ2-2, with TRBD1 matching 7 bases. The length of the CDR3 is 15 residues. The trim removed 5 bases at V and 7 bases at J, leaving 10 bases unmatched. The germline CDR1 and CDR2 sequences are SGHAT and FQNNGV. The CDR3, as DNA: TGTGCCAGCAGCCCCAACAGGGGAACGGGCGGGGAGCTGTTTTTT. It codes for CASSPNRGTGGELFF.

CDR3 protein: CASSLAPARDSNEKLFF. As DNA, the CDR3 is TGTGCCAGCAGCTTAGCTCCGGCCCGCGACAGCAATGAAAAACTGTTTTTT. This chain connects TRBV7-2 to TRBJ1-4; D may be TRBD1 (5 bases). The CDR3 contains 17 residues. Per the germline V gene, CDR1 is SGHTA and CDR2 is FQGNSA. V lost 0 bases and J 5 bases, leaving 16 bases between the germline ends.

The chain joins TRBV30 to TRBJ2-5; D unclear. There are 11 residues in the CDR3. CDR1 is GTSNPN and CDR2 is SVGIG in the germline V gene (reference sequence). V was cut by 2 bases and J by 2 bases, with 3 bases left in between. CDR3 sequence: CAWSRQETQYF. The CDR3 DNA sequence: TGTGCCTGGAGTAGACAAGAGACCCAGTACTTC. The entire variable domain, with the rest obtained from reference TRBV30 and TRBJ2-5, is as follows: SQTIHQWPATLVQPVGSPLSLECTVEGTSNPNLYWYRQAAGRGLQLLFYSVGIGQISSEVPQNLSASRPQDRQFILSSKKLLLSDSGFYLCAWSRQETQYFGPGTRLLVL.

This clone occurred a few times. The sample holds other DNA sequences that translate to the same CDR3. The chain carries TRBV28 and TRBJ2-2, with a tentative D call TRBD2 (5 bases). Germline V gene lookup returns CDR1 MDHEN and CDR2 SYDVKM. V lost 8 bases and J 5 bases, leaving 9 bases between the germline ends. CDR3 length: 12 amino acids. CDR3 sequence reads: CASGLNTGELFF. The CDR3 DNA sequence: TGTGCCAGCGGACTGAATACCGGGGAGCTGTTTTTT.

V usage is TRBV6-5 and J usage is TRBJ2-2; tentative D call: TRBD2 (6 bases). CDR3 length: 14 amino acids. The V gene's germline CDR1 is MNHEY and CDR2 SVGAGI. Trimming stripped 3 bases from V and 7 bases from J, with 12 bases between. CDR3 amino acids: CASSYAGLVGELFF. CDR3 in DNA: TGTGCCAGCAGTTATGCGGGATTGGTCGGGGAGCTGTTTTTT.

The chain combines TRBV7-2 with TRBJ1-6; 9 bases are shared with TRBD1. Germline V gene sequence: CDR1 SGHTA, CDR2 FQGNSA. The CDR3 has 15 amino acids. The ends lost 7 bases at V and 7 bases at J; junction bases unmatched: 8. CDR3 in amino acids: CASIPGTGYNSPLHF. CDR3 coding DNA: TGTGCCAGCATTCCCGGGACAGGGTACAATTCACCCCTCCACTTT.